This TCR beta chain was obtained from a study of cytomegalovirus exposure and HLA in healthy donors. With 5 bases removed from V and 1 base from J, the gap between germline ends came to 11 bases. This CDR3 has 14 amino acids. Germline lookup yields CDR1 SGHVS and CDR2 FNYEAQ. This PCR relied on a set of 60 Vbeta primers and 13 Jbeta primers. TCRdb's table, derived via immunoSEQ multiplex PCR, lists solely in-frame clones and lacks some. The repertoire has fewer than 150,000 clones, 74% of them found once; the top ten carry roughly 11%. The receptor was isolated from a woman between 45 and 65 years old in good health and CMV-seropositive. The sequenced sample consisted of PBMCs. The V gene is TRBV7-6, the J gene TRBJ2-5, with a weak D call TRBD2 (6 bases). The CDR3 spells CASSPPGVQETQYF. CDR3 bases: TGTGCCAGCAGCCCCCCGGGAGTCCAAGAGACCCAGTACTTC.